What follows is one TCR beta chain and its context. In germline, CDR1 is SGDLS, CDR2 YYNGEE. The CDR3 loop spans 15 amino acids. V gave up 4 bases and J gave up 4 bases; unmatched junction bases: 4. This specimen belongs to a study of T cell changes during pregnancy in multiple sclerosis. Profiled with immunoSEQ multiplex PCR; TCRdb holds only in-frame clones, not every one. The table includes about 100,000 clones, more than 80% detected once. The starting material was peripheral blood, obtained in the second trimester of pregnancy. The source of this sequence is a female donor with multiple sclerosis, enrolled in a pregnancy study. The V call is TRBV9, the J call TRBJ2-1, with 11 bases identical to TRBD2. The CDR3 DNA reads TGTGCCAGCAGCTCGGGACTAGCGGCTTACAATGAGCAGTTCTTC. Protein product: CASSSGLAAYNEQFF.